This T cell receptor (beta chain) was identified in a study of prognosis after radiotherapy for stage I lung cancer (dated by TCRdb to the early 2020s). For context, the study as a whole: Between April 2018 and early 2019, approximately 18 stage I NSCLC patients were enrolled in Nanjing, China. The study sequenced roughly 40 blood samples from some 19 patients, one before and one after SBRT per patient. About 20% of the 19 patients developed distant metastases after SBRT, at a median of roughly 7 months; the other 15 showed no significant progression. On tumor histology, approximately 12 patients had adenocarcinoma and 6 to 8 had squamous cell carcinoma. This study profiled peripheral blood TCR beta repertoires from stage I NSCLC patients before and after stereotactic body radiotherapy and linked the repertoires to distant failure. All patients were considered medically inoperable, owing to comorbidities in roughly 11 and refusal of surgery in several. Image-guided IMRT or VMAT was used to deliver SBRT in 3 to 5 fractions at a biologically effective dose of at least 100 Gy. Ages in the cohort of 10 to 15 men and five to seven women ranged from roughly 50 to 95 years, with a median of 74. Newly diagnosed primary stage I lung tumors were found in 13 to 15 patients, while oligometastatic NSCLC after surgical resection of the primary tumor was found in about 5. No patient received concurrent therapy alongside SBRT. The full study reports these points: All reported P values were unadjusted for multiple comparisons. Limitations of the study included a small cohort and short follow-up, and the study findings need independent validation. Tumor specificity of expanded TCR clones was not determined. Differences by metastasis status were reportedly seen in TRBV and TRBJ usage frequencies, involving two V genes at baseline and, after SBRT, under 10 V genes and two J genes. A decrease in unique TCR clone counts was observed after SBRT (median roughly 10,000 before versus several thousand after; Wilcoxon paired P=0.011). Post-SBRT Shannon entropy and its change from baseline were lower in patients who developed distant metastases; baseline Shannon entropy was not associated with metastases.

Two rounds of multiplex PCR were performed to amplify the TCR beta CDR3 region from genomic DNA. In the first PCR round, primers specific to each TRBV and TRBJ gene were used, and the primer sequences were filed in Chinese patent CN105087789A. The second PCR round used universal primers. The Roche High Pure PCR Template Preparation Kit was used to extract genomic DNA from frozen PBMCs. Libraries were sequenced paired-end with 151 bp reads on an Illumina HiSeq 3000. In the original analysis: CutAdapt was used to discard raw reads that did not contain the multiplex PCR primer sequences. PEAR was used to merge high-quality paired reads into contigs. TRB V, D and J gene segments were assigned to each contig with MiXCR by alignment to reference sequences. CDR3 sequences were clustered by base quality and sequence similarity to remove sequencing errors. Diversity was measured as Shannon entropy normalized by the natural log of productive TCR sequence number. Clonality was defined as one minus Shannon entropy divided by the natural log of the number of unique clonotypes. Progression-free survival cut-offs for repertoire metrics were chosen using the Youden index of ROC curves, with analyses run in R 3.5.3. The public reads were quality trimmed at Q25 with fastp and then assembled into clones with MiXCR by TCRdb, keeping productive beta chains. Rows are combined by CDR3 protein, so each entry shows the most common genes and DNA. TCRdb's processing, not the authors' own work, is the source of the V and J calls. The sample table records approximately 17,000 distinct CDR3 sequences; roughly two fifths of these occur just once. Jointly, the top ten make up around 40% of the sample.

A note on this clonotype: Its recognized antigen is unknown. The sample holds no much larger clone one base away, and base qualities are not on file.

No patient had a history of other malignancies or prior chemotherapy or radiotherapy, and all had node-negative disease on CT and PET/CT. Around 6 milliliters of peripheral venous blood were drawn into EDTA tubes at each of two time points. PBMCs were isolated by Ficoll-Paque Plus density-gradient centrifugation. Right after collection, samples were kept at -80 degrees C until analysis. The sequences come from PBMCs, collected before or after stereotactic body radiation therapy (not recorded which). The sequence derives from a donor aged 50 or older with non-small cell lung cancer.

The CDR3 is CASKGVPRETRELFF. The DNA sequence is as follows: TGTGCCAGCAAAGGTGTCCCACGTGAGACCCGGGAGCTGTTTTTT. Recombination connected TRBV6-1 to TRBJ2-2; no confident D gene assignment can be made. Sequences MNHNS (CDR1) and SASEGT (CDR2) are obtained from the germline V gene. The CDR3 goes from the cysteine to the phenylalanine over 15 residues. CDR3 DNA only is kept here, 45 bases in frame from base 1. Relative to germline, V is 7 bases shorter and J is 9 bases shorter, with 21 bases between their ends.